This TCR gamma chain was captured by sequencing in a study of gammadelta T cells in human blood. Study observations and caveats: Polyclonal expansion of innate γδ T cells after birth appeared microbially driven.

This CDR3 is 13 amino acids long. Looked up from germline, CDR1 is EGSNGY and CDR2 is YDSYNSKV. The J segment lost 2 bases and the V segment lost 1 base, leaving 2 bases of the junction unmatched. This clone was recorded a few times. The antigen is not known. TCRdb re-called the RT-PCR reads via CATT. The sample records roughly 180 gamma-chain clones, about 4% being singletons. The clonotype was recovered from a human donor. Sequences were obtained from non-Vgamma9Vdelta2 gamma-delta T cells from infant blood. The chain combines TRGV2 with TRGJ1 or TRGJ2. The J gene, not given by TCRdb, was assigned here from a germline match of the nucleotide sequence. The CDR3 reads CATWDGYYYKKLF. CDR3 nucleotides: TGTGCCACCTGGGACGGCTATTATTATAAGAAACTCTTT.